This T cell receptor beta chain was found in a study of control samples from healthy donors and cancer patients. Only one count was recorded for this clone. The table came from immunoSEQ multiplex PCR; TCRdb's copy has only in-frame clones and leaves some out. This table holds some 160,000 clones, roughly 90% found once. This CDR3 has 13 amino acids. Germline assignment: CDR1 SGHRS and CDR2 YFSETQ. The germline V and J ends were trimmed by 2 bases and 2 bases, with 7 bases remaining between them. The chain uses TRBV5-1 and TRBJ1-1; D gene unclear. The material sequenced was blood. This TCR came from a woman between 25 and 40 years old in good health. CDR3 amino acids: CASSFLLNTEAFF. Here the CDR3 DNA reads TGCGCCAGCAGCTTTCTATTAAACACTGAAGCTTTCTTT.